This T cell receptor beta chain came from a study of cytomegalovirus exposure and HLA in healthy donors. This PCR relied on a set of 60 Vbeta primers and 13 Jbeta primers. The data were produced by immunoSEQ multiplex PCR, yet TCRdb's version contains in-frame clones alone and is incomplete. The table lists 200,000 to 250,000 clones, about 80% of them singletons, with approximately 0.62% in the top ten. Study observations and caveats: When analyzed later, a missense DCLRE1C variant was found to be linked to TCR beta V- and J-gene trimming.

Healthy people donating bone marrow made up the donors. The germline V gene encodes CDR1 PRHDT and CDR2 FYEKMQ (reference sequence). Unmatched junction bases numbered 12, after V lost 4 bases and J lost 1 base. The length of the CDR3 is 20 residues. Details on this clone: Its antigen is as yet unknown.

Sequenced material: PBMCs. The origin of this receptor is a middle-aged woman in good health and CMV-seronegative. The chain employs TRBV13 and TRBJ2-2, with 13 bases matching TRBD2. The CDR3 sequence is CASSSLTSGGPSKNTGELFF. CDR3 in DNA: TGTGCCAGCAGCTCACTGACTAGCGGGGGGCCCTCTAAGAACACCGGGGAGCTGTTTTTT.